One and the same sample provided the 27 T cell receptor beta chains below, sequenced in a study of blood T cell repertoires in COVID-19 (dated by TCRdb to the early 2020s). The library came from the immunoSEQ multiplex PCR assay. In its TCRdb copy, this immuneACCESS table keeps in-frame sequences only and misses some clones. Where compared with another copy, unresolved V genes explain less than half of these, and the others have no known cause. The table for this sample lists 200,000 to 250,000 clones; about nine tenths of them were counted only once. The top ten constitute 2.7% of the sample. The source material was peripheral blood. Receptors were obtained from a woman aged 55-69 years with acute or convalescent COVID-19.

The chain employs TRBV10-3 and TRBJ2-3, with a tentative D call TRBD2 (6 bases). Germline CDR1 and CDR2: ENHRY and SYGVKD. V shed 5 bases and J shed 2 bases, with 14 bases lying between them. The CDR3 has 15 amino acids. This chain's CDR3 is CAISFSGANTDTQYF. The CDR3, as DNA: TGTGCCATCAGTTTTAGCGGAGCCAACACAGATACGCAGTATTTT.

The chain couples TRBV4-2 to TRBJ1-2; D may be TRBD1 (6 bases). The germline V gene has CDR1 LGHNA and CDR2 YNFKEQ. With 0 bases removed from V and 2 bases from J, the gap between germline ends came to 22 bases. The CDR3 extends over 19 amino acids. The CDR3 nucleotides are TGTGCCAGCAGCCAAGATAAACACTCCGCAGTGGGGGCCAACTATGGCTACACCTTC. Amino acids: CASSQDKHSAVGANYGYTF.

Of note for this clone: The junction shows a germline mismatch at one end, possibly a read error. The V and J genes are TRBV11-2 and TRBJ1-1; possible D gene TRBD1, 6 bases. The CDR3 is 15 amino acids. The germline V gene has CDR1 SGHAT and CDR2 FQNNGV. The CDR3 nucleotides read TGTGCCAGCAGATTAGATCTGGGGGCGGTCACTGAAGCTTTCTTT. Translated, it gives CASRLDLGAVTEAFF.

V usage is TRBV15 and J usage is TRBJ1-3; TRBD1 is a possible D gene (5 bases). This CDR3 contains 17 residues. Trimming took 0 bases from V and 1 from J, leaving 13 bases between them. Germline CDR1 LNHNV, CDR2 YYDKDF (reference sequence). CDR3 DNA sequence: TGTGCCACCAGCAGAGATACCAGGGCGGCATCTGGAAACACCATATATTTT. It specifies CATSRDTRAASGNTIYF.

The rearrangement uses TRBV29-1 and TRBJ2-3; D is possibly TRBD1 (6 bases). V lost 6 bases and J 4 bases, leaving 8 bases between the germline ends. Germline CDR1 and CDR2: SQVTM and ANQGSEA. The CDR3 loop spans 11 amino acids. In nucleotides, the CDR3 is TGCAGCGTCGCAGGGGCAGATACGCAGTATTTT. Amino acid sequence: CSVAGADTQYF.

The CDR3 spells CASSLPLSMRLRSVDSYNEQFF. DNA for the CDR3: TGTGCCAGCAGTTTACCTCTATCCATGAGACTAAGAAGTGTGGATTCCTACAATGAGCAGTTCTTC. The rearrangement joins TRBV28 to TRBJ2-1; D may be TRBD2 (5 bases). From germline, CDR1 is MDHEN and CDR2 SYDVKM. V lost 2 bases to trimming and J lost 1 base, with 30 bases between them. This CDR3 comprises 22 residues.

The chain has TRBV6-5 and TRBJ2-5, with D possibly matching TRBD2 (5 bases). The CDR3 spans 14 residues. Germline V gene lookup returns CDR1 MNHEY and CDR2 SVGAGI. Trimming took 0 bases from V and 5 from J, leaving 10 bases between them. This CDR3 reads CASSYSLGGETQYF. CDR3 coding DNA: TGTGCCAGCAGTTACTCATTGGGCGGGGAGACCCAGTACTTC.

The chain uses TRBV11-1 and TRBJ2-4, with 7 positions matching TRBD1. Looked up from germline, CDR1 is SGHAT and CDR2 is FQDESV (reference sequence). The CDR3 is 15 amino acids. Trimming cost V 1 base and J 5 bases; bases outside gene matches: 5. The CDR3 protein is CASSLVSTGQNIQYF. Written as DNA, the CDR3 is TGTGCCAGCAGCTTAGTGTCGACAGGGCAAAACATTCAGTACTTC.

The chain joins TRBV3-1 (or the pseudogene TRBV3-2) to TRBJ2-2; perhaps TRBD1 as D (7 bases). CDR1 is LGHDT and CDR2 is YNNKEL in the germline V gene (reference sequence). The CDR3 totals 13 residues. Trimming removed 11 bases from V and 0 bases from J, with 10 bases in between. This chain's CDR3 is CAAGQSNTGELFF. CDR3 DNA: TGTGCCGCGGGACAGTCGAACACCGGGGAGCTGTTTTTT.

This clone was counted a single time. The genes are TRBV30 and TRBJ2-1; the match to TRBD2 covers 11 bases. Germline CDR1 is GTSNPN and CDR2 is SVGIG (reference sequence). The CDR3 contains 15 residues. Germline trimming cut 2 bases from V and 9 bases from J; bases unmatched to any gene: 9. Here the CDR3 DNA reads TGTGCCTGGAGTAGACTAGCGGGAATAGCGCGTGAGCAGTTCTTC. Protein sequence: CAWSRLAGIAREQFF.

The chain joins TRBV18 to TRBJ2-5, with D perhaps TRBD1 (6 bases). V was cut by 2 bases and J by 5 bases, with 9 bases left in between. This CDR3 is built from 13 residues. In germline, CDR1 is KGHSH, CDR2 LQKENI. CDR3 in DNA: TGTGCCAGCTCACCAGGACAGTGGGAGACCCAGTACTTC. As protein: CASSPGQWETQYF.

This clone was detected only once. This chain joins TRBV10-3 and TRBJ2-6; D possibly corresponds to TRBD2 (6 bases). The germline V gene has CDR1 ENHRY and CDR2 SYGVKD. The CDR3 spans 15 residues. Trimming removed 6 bases from V and 2 bases from J, with 11 bases in between. CDR3 sequence (DNA): TGTGCCATCAGCGCCGCGGGGACTGGGGCCAACGTCCTGACTTTC. Amino acids: CAISAAGTGANVLTF.

The chain combines TRBV15 with TRBJ2-5; the D is unclear. The germline V gene encodes CDR1 LNHNV and CDR2 YYDKDF (reference sequence). Trimming removed 0 bases from V and 2 bases from J, with 7 bases in between. This CDR3 comprises 14 residues. DNA of the CDR3: TGTGCCACCAGCAGAGAGGGCTTTCAAGAGACCCAGTACTTC. Residues: CATSREGFQETQYF. The full variable domain, rest sourced from reference TRBV15 and TRBJ2-5, is DAMVIQNPRYQVTQFGKPVTLSCSQTLNHNVMYWYQQKSSQAPKLLFHYYDKDFNNEADTPDNFQSRRPNTSFCFLDIRSPGLGDTAMYLCATSREGFQETQYFGPGTRLLVL.

V usage is TRBV14 and J usage is TRBJ2-1, with TRBD2 matching 9 bases. The V gene's germline CDR1 is SGHDN and CDR2 FVKESK. V dropped 4 bases and J dropped 4; count of bases not matched to a gene: 5. The CDR3 totals 15 residues. As DNA, the CDR3 is TGTGCCAGCAGCCGTTCTAGCGGGGTGTACAATGAGCAGTTCTTC. Translation gives CASSRSSGVYNEQFF.

The J gene is TRBJ1-5, the V gene TRBV2, with 8 bases identical to TRBD1. Germline-derived CDR1 and CDR2 are SNHLY and FYNNEI. This CDR3 region has 15 residues. The V segment lost 7 bases and the J segment 3 bases; nucleotides outside the gene matches: 8. CDR3 DNA sequence: TGTGCCAGCACAAGGACAGGGACTGACAATCAGCCCCAGCATTTT. This encodes CASTRTGTDNQPQHF.

This clone was recorded a few times. This chain connects TRBV3-1 (or the pseudogene TRBV3-2) to TRBJ1-2; 8 bases fit TRBD1. There are 14 residues in the CDR3. J gave up 8 bases and V 6 bases, and 11 bases lay outside the gene matches. The germline V gene has CDR1 LGHDT and CDR2 YNNKEL (reference sequence). The CDR3 nucleotides are TGTGCCAGCAGTCTTGACAGGGGATTGGGCGGCTACACCTTC. As protein: CASSLDRGLGGYTF.

The rearrangement links TRBV6-6 to TRBJ1-3; D is unresolved. The CDR3 extends over 16 amino acids. V gave up 7 bases and J gave up 0 bases, with 16 bases separating them. Germline V lookup: CDR1 MNHNY, CDR2 SVGAGI (reference sequence). The CDR3 region has the DNA TGTGCCAGCAATCCCTCACCCGACACCTCTGGAAACACCATATATTTT. Its protein product is CASNPSPDTSGNTIYF.

The V and J genes are TRBV7-8 and TRBJ1-1; D remains ambiguous. Germline CDR1 reads SGHVS; CDR2 reads FQNEAQ. The length of the CDR3 is 16 residues. Deletions cut 0 bases from V and 5 bases from J, with 16 bases between. The CDR3 nucleotides are TGTGCCAGCAGCTTAGCGACTGGTAGTGGAGGAACTGAAGCTTTCTTT. This gives the protein CASSLATGSGGTEAFF.

This chain joins TRBV5-1 and TRBJ1-1; D unresolved. V gave up 4 bases and J gave up 0 bases, with 7 bases separating them. Germline V gene data show CDR1 as SGHRS and CDR2 as YFSETQ. The CDR3 is 13 residues long. The CDR3 region is CASSLRLNTEAFF. As DNA, the CDR3 is TGCGCCAGCAGCCTACGTTTGAACACTGAAGCTTTCTTT.

CDR3 loop: CASTPSGSYNEQFF. The CDR3 bases are TGTGCCAGCACCCCTAGCGGATCCTACAATGAGCAGTTCTTC. This sequence joins TRBV4-2 and TRBJ2-1; TRBD2 agrees at 7 bases. CDR1 is LGHNA and CDR2 is YNFKEQ in the germline V gene. The CDR3 totals 14 residues. V shed 7 bases and J 1 base; nucleotides not matched to a gene: 4.

This clone occurred once. V usage is TRBV6-5 and J usage is TRBJ1-1; 7 bases match TRBD1. The V and J ends lost 7 bases and 5 bases, in that order; junction bases with no gene match: 13. CDR3 length: 15 residues. Germline CDR1 is MNHEY and CDR2 is SVGAGI. The DNA for the CDR3 is TGTGCCAGCATCCAATATGAGACAGGGAGGACTGAAGCTTTCTTT. As protein: CASIQYETGRTEAFF.

The rearrangement links TRBV30 to TRBJ1-1; TRBD1 matches at 7 bases. Trimming at V came to 1 base and at J to 5 bases, leaving 1 base not matched to a gene. The CDR3 runs to 12 residues. The germline V gene has CDR1 GTSNPN and CDR2 SVGIG (reference sequence). The CDR3 protein is CAWSGQGTEAFF. The DNA for the CDR3 is TGTGCCTGGAGTGGACAGGGAACTGAAGCTTTCTTT.

The rearrangement joins TRBV13 to TRBJ1-1; TRBD1 might be the D (6 bases). CDR3 size: 13 residues. In germline, CDR1 is PRHDT, CDR2 FYEKMQ (reference sequence). Trimming took 1 base from V and 6 from J, leaving 9 bases between them. The CDR3 DNA is TGTGCCAGCAGCTTAGCAGGGGCTGCTGAAGCTTTCTTT. Amino acid sequence: CASSLAGAAEAFF.

The chain uses TRBV29-1 and TRBJ1-1; tentative D call: TRBD1 (5 bases). V was shortened by 5 bases and J by 6 bases, with 13 bases between the two germline ends. Germline loops: CDR1 SQVTM, CDR2 ANQGSEA. The CDR3 extends over 12 amino acids. CDR3 DNA: TGCAGCGTTCTTGCCCCGGGGGCTGAAGCTTTCTTT. Translated: CSVLAPGAEAFF. Looking up the rest from reference TRBV29-1 and TRBJ1-1 gives the full variable domain: SAVISQKPSRDICQRGTSLTIQCQVDSQVTMMFWYRQQPGQSLTLIATANQGSEATYESGFVIDKFPISRPNLTFSTLTVSNMSPEDSSIYLCSVLAPGAEAFFGQGTRLTVV.

The chain combines TRBV6-1 with TRBJ1-2; D not resolved. The CDR3 extends over 14 amino acids. Germline CDR1 is MNHNS and CDR2 is SASEGT. V lost 2 bases and J lost 10, with 17 bases in between. The CDR3: CASSERGREKVYTF. As DNA, the CDR3 is TGTGCCAGCAGTGAACGGGGAAGGGAAAAAGTCTACACCTTC.

This CDR3 reads CASGPGTGVSDTQYF. CDR3 coding DNA: TGTGCCTCGGGACCCGGGACAGGGGTTTCAGATACGCAGTATTTT. This sequence joins TRBV30 and TRBJ2-3; TRBD1 aligns across 10 bases. This CDR3 comprises 15 residues. Germline loops: CDR1 GTSNPN, CDR2 SVGIG (reference sequence). J lost 4 bases, V lost 7 bases, and 11 bases had no gene match. The full variable domain, with the rest looked up from reference TRBV30 and TRBJ2-3, is SQTIHQWPATLVQPVGSPLSLECTVEGTSNPNLYWYRQAAGRGLQLLFYSVGIGQISSEVPQNLSASRPQDRQFILSSKKLLLSDSGFYLCASGPGTGVSDTQYFGPGTRLTVL.

This chain uses TRBV4-2 with TRBJ2-3; a weak D match, TRBD2 (5 bases). The CDR3 contains 14 residues. V was shortened by 4 bases and J by 4 bases, with 12 bases between the two germline ends. Germline CDR1 LGHNA, CDR2 YNFKEQ. The CDR3 here is CASSLKWESDTQYF. The CDR3 bases are TGTGCCAGCAGCCTAAAGTGGGAGTCAGATACGCAGTATTTT.